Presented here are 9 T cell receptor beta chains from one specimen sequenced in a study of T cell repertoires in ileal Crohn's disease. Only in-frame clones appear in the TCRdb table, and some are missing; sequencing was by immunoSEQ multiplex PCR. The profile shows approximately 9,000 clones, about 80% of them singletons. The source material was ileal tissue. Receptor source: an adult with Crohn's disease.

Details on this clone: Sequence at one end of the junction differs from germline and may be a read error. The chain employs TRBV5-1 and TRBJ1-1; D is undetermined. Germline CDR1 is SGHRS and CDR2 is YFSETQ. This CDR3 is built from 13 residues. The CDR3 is CASSSYPFTESFF. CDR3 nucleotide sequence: TGCGCCAGCAGCTCCTATCCCTTCACTGAATCTTTCTTT.

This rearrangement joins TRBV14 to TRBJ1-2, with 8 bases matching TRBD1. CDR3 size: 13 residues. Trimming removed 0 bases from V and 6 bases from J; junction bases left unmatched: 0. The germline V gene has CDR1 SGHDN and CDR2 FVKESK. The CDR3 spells CASSQDRGHGYTF. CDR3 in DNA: TGTGCCAGCAGCCAAGACAGGGGGCATGGCTACACCTTC.

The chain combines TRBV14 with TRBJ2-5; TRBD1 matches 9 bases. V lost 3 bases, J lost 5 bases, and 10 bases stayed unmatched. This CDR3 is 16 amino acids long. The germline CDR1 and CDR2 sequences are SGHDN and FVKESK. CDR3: CASSHPFGDRAETQYF. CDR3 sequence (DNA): TGTGCCAGCAGCCACCCTTTTGGGGACAGGGCGGAGACCCAGTACTTC.

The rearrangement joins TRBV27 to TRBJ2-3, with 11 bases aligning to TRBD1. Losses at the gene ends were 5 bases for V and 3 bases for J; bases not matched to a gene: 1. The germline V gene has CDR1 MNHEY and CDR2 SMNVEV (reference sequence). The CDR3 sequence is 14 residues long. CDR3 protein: CASSRDRGTDTQYF. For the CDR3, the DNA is TGTGCCAGCAGTCGGGACAGGGGGACAGATACGCAGTATTTT.

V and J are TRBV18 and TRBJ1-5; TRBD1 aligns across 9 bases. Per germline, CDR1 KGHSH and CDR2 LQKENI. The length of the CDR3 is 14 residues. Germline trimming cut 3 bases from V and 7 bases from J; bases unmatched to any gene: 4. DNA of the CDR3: TGTGCCAGCTCACCGACAGGGGGGGAACAGCCCCAGCATTTT. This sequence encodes CASSPTGGEQPQHF.

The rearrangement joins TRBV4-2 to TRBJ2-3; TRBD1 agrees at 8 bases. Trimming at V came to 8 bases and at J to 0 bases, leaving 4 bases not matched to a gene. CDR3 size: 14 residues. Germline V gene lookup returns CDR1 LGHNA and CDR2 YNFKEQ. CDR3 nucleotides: TGTGCCAGCCAGGGGGACAGGAGCACAGATACGCAGTATTTT. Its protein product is CASQGDRSTDTQYF.

In DNA, the CDR3 is TGTGCCAGCAGTGCCCGTCGGACTAGCTTAGGGACCCAGTACTTC. Its protein product is CASSARRTSLGTQYF. This sequence joins TRBV27 and TRBJ2-5; 8 nucleotides align to TRBD2. The CDR3 extends over 15 amino acids. V lost 5 bases and J lost 7; bases outside the gene matches: 12. In germline, CDR1 is MNHEY, CDR2 SMNVEV (reference sequence).

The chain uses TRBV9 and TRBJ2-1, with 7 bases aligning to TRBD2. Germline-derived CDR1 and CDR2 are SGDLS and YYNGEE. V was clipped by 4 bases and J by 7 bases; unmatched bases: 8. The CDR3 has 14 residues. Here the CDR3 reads CASSPPRGVNEQFF. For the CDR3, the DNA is TGTGCCAGCAGCCCCCCCCGGGGGGTAAATGAGCAGTTCTTC.

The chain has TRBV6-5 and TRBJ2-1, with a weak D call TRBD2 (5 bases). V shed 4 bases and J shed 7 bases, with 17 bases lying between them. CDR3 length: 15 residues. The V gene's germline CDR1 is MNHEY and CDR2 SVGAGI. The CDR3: CASSFYIAGENEQFF. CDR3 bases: TGTGCCAGCAGTTTCTATATAGCCGGGGAAAATGAGCAGTTCTTC.